One sample yielded the 30 T cell receptor beta chains listed below, sequenced in a study of T cell repertoires in cytomegalovirus infection. TCRdb itself ran the reads through MiXCR, one entry per CDR3 protein. The data hold about 140,000 distinct CDR3 sequences, with about 6.5% observed a single time. Source material: PBMCs. These receptors were obtained from a human donor in good health (CMV status not recorded). Some clones in this sample may be carry-over from other donors' samples.

This clonotype was seen repeatedly, ten times or more. The chain uses TRBV7-3 and TRBJ2-3; D unclear. The CDR3 loop spans 14 amino acids. V was cut by 5 bases and J by 2 bases, with 11 bases left in between. CDR1 and CDR2 from the germline V gene are SGHTA and FQGTGA. CDR3 coding DNA: TGTGCCAGCAGCAGAGGAGAGTTCACAGATACGCAGTATTTT. Its protein product is CASSRGEFTDTQYF.

This clonotype was found many times. The chain carries TRBV7-2 and TRBJ2-7, with a weak D call TRBD2 (7 bases). The CDR3 runs 15 residues. Germline V gene sequence: CDR1 SGHTA, CDR2 FQGNSA. With 2 bases removed from V and 4 bases from J, the gap between germline ends came to 15 bases. CDR3 residues: CASSLYFAGAYEQYF. The CDR3 DNA follows: TGTGCCAGCAGCTTATATTTTGCGGGGGCTTACGAGCAGTACTTC.

This clonotype was seen at least ten times. The CDR3 reads CASSPKGGANEQFF. The CDR3 nucleotides are TGTGCCAGCAGCCCGAAGGGCGGGGCGAATGAGCAGTTCTTC. V is TRBV5-4 and J is TRBJ2-1; TRBD2 is a possible D gene (6 bases). Germline CDR1 reads SGHNT; CDR2 reads YYREEE (reference sequence). The germline V and J ends were trimmed by 4 bases and 7 bases, with 15 bases remaining between them. This CDR3 has 14 amino acids.

This clonotype was recorded a few times. This chain links TRBV7-9 with TRBJ1-5; 10 nucleotides agree with TRBD1. The junction had 9 bases not matched to a gene; V was cut back by 4 bases and J by 0 bases. Germline lookup yields CDR1 SEHNR and CDR2 FQNEAQ (reference sequence). CDR3 length: 18 residues. CDR3 sequence reads: CASSSGQGSSYSNQPQHF. Written as DNA, the CDR3 is TGTGCCAGCAGCTCGGGACAGGGGTCCTCTTATAGCAATCAGCCCCAGCATTTT.

This clonotype was observed many times. The rearrangement uses TRBV6-1 and TRBJ1-2, with D possibly matching TRBD1 (6 bases). V lost 9 bases, J lost 4 bases, and 12 bases lay in between. Germline V gene data show CDR1 as MNHNS and CDR2 as SASEGT. The CDR3 spans 12 residues. Written as DNA, the CDR3 is TGTGCCAGTAATCCAGGGGCCTATGGCTACACCTTC. It codes for CASNPGAYGYTF.

This clonotype has ten or more counts. This chain uses TRBV7-2 with TRBJ2-5; D is ambiguous. Germline V gene data show CDR1 as SGHTA and CDR2 as FQGNSA. This CDR3 contains 14 residues. The V gene lost 1 base and the J gene lost 8 bases, with 14 bases spanning the gap. The chain's CDR3 is CASSLDLGPFTQYF. The CDR3 DNA follows: TGTGCCAGCAGCTTAGATCTGGGCCCCTTCACCCAGTACTTC.

This clonotype was seen repeatedly, ten times or more. The chain has TRBV12-5 and TRBJ2-1; D remains unclear. V was trimmed by 7 bases and J by 2 bases, leaving 0 bases between them. Germline V gene data show CDR1 as LGHNT and CDR2 as FRNRAP. This CDR3 has 10 residues. CDR3 loop: CASAYNEQFF. The CDR3 DNA reads TGTGCTAGTGCCTACAATGAGCAGTTCTTC.

This clonotype has at least ten counts. The chain combines TRBV12-3 or TRBV12-4 with TRBJ2-3; TRBD2 agrees at 7 bases. The CDR3 extends over 16 amino acids. V shed 8 bases, J shed 0 bases, and the junction held 11 bases outside the gene matches. CDR3 bases: TGTGCCAGCTCAAAGGAGGGCGGGAGAAGCACAGATACGCAGTATTTT. Translated, it gives CASSKEGGRSTDTQYF.

This clonotype was seen repeatedly, ten times or more. The chain couples TRBV29-1 to TRBJ1-4; D is perhaps TRBD1 (5 bases). The CDR3 contains 13 residues. CDR1 SQVTM and CDR2 ANQGSEA come from the germline V gene. V shed 6 bases and J shed 7 bases, with 15 bases lying between them. The CDR3: CSVKGQGGEKLFF. DNA for the CDR3: TGCAGCGTCAAGGGTCAGGGTGGTGAAAAACTGTTTTTT.

There are a few counts of this clonotype. The chain employs TRBV9 and TRBJ2-2; no firm D call. V was pared by 0 bases and J by 7 bases, with 7 bases between. The CDR3 is made up of 13 amino acids. Germline loops: CDR1 SGDLS, CDR2 YYNGEE. CDR3 residues: CASSVETHGELFF. CDR3 nucleotide sequence: TGTGCCAGCAGCGTAGAGACACACGGGGAGCTGTTTTTT.

This clonotype was detected a few times. The V and J genes are TRBV2 and TRBJ2-7, with 7 bases matching TRBD1. The trim removed 6 bases at V and 7 bases at J, leaving 18 bases unmatched. The length of the CDR3 is 16 residues. Germline V CDR1 and CDR2: SNHLY, FYNNEI. CDR3: CASSHEGQATPQEQYF. CDR3 in DNA: TGTGCCAGCAGCCACGAAGGACAGGCGACCCCTCAAGAGCAGTACTTC. Supplemented by reference TRBV2 and TRBJ2-7, the full variable domain reads EPEVTQTPSHQVTQMGQEVILRCVPISNHLYFYWYRQILGQKVEFLVSFYNNEISEKSEIFDDQFSVERPDGSNFTLKIRSTKLEDSAMYFCASSHEGQATPQEQYFGPGTRLTVT.

This clonotype was counted only a few times. The CDR3 DNA is TGTGCCAGCAGTTTACGCCAGGGTGGCAATCAGCCCCAGCATTTT. Translating it yields CASSLRQGGNQPQHF. The chain is built from TRBV27 and TRBJ1-5, with TRBD1 as a possible D gene (5 bases). The CDR3 runs to 15 residues. The V gene lost 2 bases and the J gene lost 2 bases, with 10 bases spanning the gap. The germline V gene has CDR1 MNHEY and CDR2 SMNVEV (reference sequence).

Ten or more counts support this clonotype. CDR3 region: CASSLMPSGGSYEQYF. The CDR3 DNA sequence: TGTGCCAGCAGCTTAATGCCTAGCGGGGGATCCTACGAGCAGTACTTC. The gene calls are TRBV7-3 and TRBJ2-7; TRBD2 aligns across 10 bases. Germline loops: CDR1 SGHTA, CDR2 FQGTGA. The trim removed 1 base at V and 1 base at J, leaving 4 bases unmatched. This CDR3 comprises 16 residues.

This clonotype was detected ten times or more. The genes are TRBV7-8 and TRBJ2-2; TRBD1 matches at 7 bases. V lost 0 bases and J lost 4; bases outside the gene matches: 5. From germline, CDR1 is SGHVS and CDR2 FQNEAQ. This CDR3 has 16 residues. The CDR3 DNA follows: TGTGCCAGCAGCTTAGCTGAGACAGGGACCACCGGGGAGCTGTTTTTT. It encodes CASSLAETGTTGELFF.

The CDR3 spells CASSIVTGIEAFF. The CDR3 DNA reads as TGTGCCAGTAGTATCGTCACAGGGATTGAAGCTTTCTTT. The rearrangement joins TRBV19 to TRBJ1-1; TRBD1 might be the D (6 bases). This CDR3 has 13 amino acids. Trimming stripped 3 bases from V and 7 bases from J, with 12 bases between. Looked up from germline, CDR1 is LNHDA and CDR2 is SQIVND (reference sequence).

This clonotype was picked up many times. The chain employs TRBV7-8 and TRBJ2-7; D is unclear. Germline V gene lookup returns CDR1 SGHVS and CDR2 FQNEAQ. The CDR3 loop spans 15 amino acids. V lost 4 bases, J lost 3 bases, and 16 bases lay in between. CDR3 bases: TGTGCCAGCAGCTCCCGACTCTTAACGGACTACGAGCAGTACTTC. Amino acids: CASSSRLLTDYEQYF. Combining the CDR3 with reference TRBV7-8 and TRBJ2-7 gives the whole variable domain GAGVSQSPRYKVAKRGQDVALRCDPISGHVSLFWYQQALGQGPEFLTYFQNEAQLDKSGLPSDRFFAERPEGSVSTLKIQRTQQEDSAVYLCASSSRLLTDYEQYFGPGTRLTVT.

This clonotype was seen a handful of times. V gene TRBV27 combines with J gene TRBJ2-1; D possibly corresponds to TRBD2 (6 bases). Trimming removed 6 bases at V and 0 bases at J, with 12 bases between. Germline V gives CDR1 MNHEY, CDR2 SMNVEV (reference sequence). The length of the CDR3 is 15 residues. CDR3: CASRSGGVSYNEQFF. In DNA form, the CDR3 reads TGTGCCAGCAGATCCGGGGGAGTCTCCTACAATGAGCAGTTCTTC.

The table lists this clonotype with many counts. The genes are TRBV2 and TRBJ2-6; the match to TRBD1 covers 9 bases. CDR1 and CDR2 (germline): SNHLY, FYNNEI. The CDR3 is made up of 20 amino acids. The V segment lost 6 bases and the J segment 0 bases; nucleotides outside the gene matches: 15. The CDR3 loop reads CASRERSGTGPNSGANVLTF. CDR3 nucleotide sequence: TGTGCCAGCAGGGAACGCTCCGGGACAGGGCCTAACTCTGGGGCCAACGTCCTGACTTTC.

Ten or more counts support this clonotype. This chain uses TRBV7-8 with TRBJ1-5; 9 nucleotides agree with TRBD1. With 2 bases clipped from V and 6 bases from J, the junction kept 5 bases outside the gene matches. Germline V gives CDR1 SGHVS, CDR2 FQNEAQ. The CDR3 length is 15 residues. The CDR3 sequence is CASSLRTGDFQPQHF. CDR3 sequence (DNA): TGTGCCAGCAGCTTAAGGACAGGGGATTTTCAGCCCCAGCATTTT.

The rearrangement joins TRBV11-2 to TRBJ1-2, with a tentative D call TRBD1 (6 bases). This CDR3 has 15 residues. From germline, CDR1 is SGHAT and CDR2 FQNNGV. The ends were cut back, 2 bases at V and 4 bases at J, with 14 bases in the middle. The CDR3 is CASSLSSGASYGYTF. The CDR3 coding sequence is TGTGCCAGCAGCTTATCGTCGGGGGCGTCCTATGGCTACACCTTC.

This clonotype was counted at least ten times. The chain combines TRBV7-2 with TRBJ1-6; 8 nucleotides align to TRBD1. Germline lookup yields CDR1 SGHTA and CDR2 FQGNSA. The V and J ends lost 5 bases and 7 bases, in that order; junction bases with no gene match: 7. The CDR3 is made up of 15 amino acids. The CDR3 nucleotides read TGTGCCAGCAGCGTGGACAGGGCAGACAATTCACCCCTCCACTTT. Translation: CASSVDRADNSPLHF.

The chain couples TRBV7-6 to TRBJ1-4; 9 positions agree with TRBD1. CDR3 length: 16 residues. With V trimmed by 4 bases and J by 7 bases, 10 bases remained unmatched. Looked up from germline, CDR1 is SGHVS and CDR2 is FNYEAQ. CDR3 sequence reads: CASSSQTGGVGEKLFF. The CDR3, as DNA: TGTGCCAGCAGCTCCCAGACAGGGGGGGTCGGTGAAAAACTGTTTTTT.

This clonotype has just a few counts. CDR3 sequence: CASSSMRLGTQYF. In DNA, the CDR3 is TGTGCCAGCAGTTCCATGCGTCTGGGGACCCAGTACTTC. V and J are TRBV28 and TRBJ2-5; no clear D. V lost 4 bases and J 7 bases, leaving 13 bases between the germline ends. This CDR3 contains 13 residues. From germline, CDR1 is MDHEN and CDR2 SYDVKM. Full variable domain (rest looked up from reference TRBV28 and TRBJ2-5): DVKVTQSSRYLVKRTGEKVFLECVQDMDHENMFWYRQDPGLGLRLIYFSYDVKMKEKGDIPEGYSVSREKKERFSLILESASTNQTSMYLCASSSMRLGTQYFGPGTRLLVL.

Ten or more counts support this clonotype. The V gene is TRBV7-2, the J gene TRBJ2-2, with D possibly called TRBD1 or TRBD2 (5 bases each). In germline, CDR1 is SGHTA, CDR2 FQGNSA. The CDR3 is 15 amino acids. V lost 3 bases and J lost 4, with 12 bases in between. CDR3 sequence reads: CASSFGTTSTGELFF. The CDR3 region has the DNA TGTGCCAGCAGCTTTGGGACGACGAGCACCGGGGAGCTGTTTTTT.

This clonotype has ten or more counts. V usage is TRBV7-6 and J usage is TRBJ2-7; no definite D call. Germline lookup yields CDR1 SGHVS and CDR2 FNYEAQ. Trimming removed 5 bases at V and 5 bases at J, with 16 bases between. CDR3 size: 14 residues. CDR3 nucleotide sequence: TGTGCCAGCAGCCCCCGCTCGGGTCGTGACGAGCAGTACTTC. Protein sequence: CASSPRSGRDEQYF.

The chain recombines TRBV2 with TRBJ1-1; 11 bases map to TRBD1. Unmatched junction bases numbered 3, after V lost 7 bases and J lost 5 bases. CDR3 length: 13 residues. Germline CDR1 reads SNHLY; CDR2 reads FYNNEI. The CDR3 DNA is TGTGCCAGCATGGGACAGGGGGGGACTGAAGCTTTCTTT. Protein sequence: CASMGQGGTEAFF.

This clonotype has just a few counts. V gene TRBV14 combines with J gene TRBJ2-5; 11 bases are shared with TRBD2. The CDR3 spans 17 residues. V shed 2 bases, J shed 2 bases, and the junction held 7 bases outside the gene matches. CDR1 is SGHDN, CDR2 FVKESK, per germline. CDR3 in DNA: TGTGCCAGCAGCCAATACTATGGGACTAGCGGACAAGAGACCCAGTACTTC. As protein: CASSQYYGTSGQETQYF.

This clonotype was observed a handful of times. This chain uses TRBV6-2 or TRBV6-3 with TRBJ1-5; D is uncertain. CDR1 is MNHEY, CDR2 SVGEGT, per germline. This CDR3 contains 14 residues. V shed 6 bases and J shed 3 bases, with 12 bases lying between them. The CDR3 nucleotides are TGTGCCAGCAGAGGCGCGGGAACCAATCAGCCCCAGCATTTT. It specifies CASRGAGTNQPQHF.

This clonotype was counted between two and nine times. The V call is TRBV20-1, the J call TRBJ1-1; 8 bases align to TRBD1. Germline assignment: CDR1 DFQATT and CDR2 SNEGSKA (reference sequence). CDR3 size: 14 residues. The V segment lost 5 bases and the J segment 5 bases; nucleotides outside the gene matches: 10. The CDR3 loop is CSAYNRTGLTEAFF. In nucleotides, the CDR3 is TGCAGTGCTTACAACCGGACAGGGCTGACTGAAGCTTTCTTT.

In its sample, this clonotype was seen many times. The V call is TRBV7-2, the J call TRBJ1-2; a weak D match, TRBD1 (5 bases). Germline V lookup: CDR1 SGHTA, CDR2 FQGNSA. The V end lost 5 bases, the J end lost 4 bases, and 11 bases lay between the germline ends. The CDR3 length is 13 residues. DNA of the CDR3: TGTGCCAGCAGCCGGGACGGAGTCTATGGCTACACCTTC. It yields the protein CASSRDGVYGYTF.